This record covers a single T cell receptor beta chain. This sample is drawn from a study of cytomegalovirus exposure and HLA in healthy donors. This CDR3 is 15 amino acids long. Germline lookup yields CDR1 MDHEN and CDR2 SYDVKM. The germline V and J ends were trimmed by 6 bases and 2 bases, with 13 bases remaining between them. Primers included in the PCR were 60 Vbeta and 13 Jbeta primers. Repertoires were generated with immunoSEQ multiplex PCR, while TCRdb's copy carries only in-frame clones and drops some. The sample holds about 120,000 clones; roughly 77% are singletons and the top ten take 4.9%.

The source material was PBMCs. This chain connects TRBV28 to TRBJ1-4, with D possibly being TRBD1 (5 bases). The source is a middle-aged man in good health and CMV-seropositive. CDR3 residues: CASSQVGGTNEKLFF. In nucleotides, the CDR3 is TGTGCCAGCAGCCAAGTGGGGGGTACTAATGAAAAACTGTTTTTT.